The next 28 T cell receptor beta chains were all read from a single sample in a study of response to subunit inactivated influenza vaccine. In TCRdb, the RT-PCR reads were re-called with MiXCR into one record per CDR3 protein. Here the sample spans 300,000 to 350,000 distinct CDR3 sequences, 21% being singletons. This material consisted of PBMCs from blood, taken around 22 months after vaccination. These receptors were taken from a man between 50 and 75 years old who received an inactivated influenza vaccine.

The chain carries TRBV10-3 and TRBJ2-7; no reliable D call. Germline CDR1 reads ENHRY; CDR2 reads SYGVKD. V was shortened by 6 bases and J by 1 base, with 4 bases between the two germline ends. This CDR3 comprises 11 residues. In nucleotides, the CDR3 is TGTGCCATCAGACAGTCCTACGAGCAGTACTTC. Protein product: CAIRQSYEQYF.

This clonotype was seen a handful of times. The chain combines TRBV11-1 with TRBJ2-1, with 8 nucleotides matching TRBD1. Germline assignment: CDR1 SGHAT and CDR2 FQDESV (reference sequence). This CDR3 comprises 16 residues. The V segment lost 4 bases and the J segment 1 base; nucleotides outside the gene matches: 6. This CDR3 reads CASSSYRTGSYNEQFF. DNA of the CDR3: TGTGCCAGCAGCTCATACCGGACAGGGTCCTACAATGAGCAGTTCTTC.

J is TRBJ1-4 and V is TRBV20-1; tentatively, D is TRBD1 (6 bases). The CDR3 is 12 residues long. Between the trimmed V and J ends, which lost 3 bases and 6 bases, there was a span of 8 bases. The germline V gene has CDR1 DFQATT and CDR2 SNEGSKA (reference sequence). The chain's CDR3 is CSASGTHEKLFF. The CDR3 DNA sequence: TGCAGTGCTAGCGGGACACATGAAAAACTGTTTTTT.

The sample holds many counts of this clonotype. The gene calls are TRBV7-2 and TRBJ1-2, with D possibly TRBD1 on 6 matching bases. Trimming removed 4 bases at V and 8 bases at J, with 17 bases between. The CDR3 totals 14 residues. The germline V gene has CDR1 SGHTA and CDR2 FQGNSA. The CDR3 region is CASSSNSGGSGYTF. As DNA, the CDR3 is TGTGCCAGCAGCTCCAATAGTGGGGGCTCCGGCTACACCTTC.

The chain links TRBV20-1 to TRBJ2-1; 15 positions agree with TRBD2. The V gene's germline CDR1 is DFQATT and CDR2 SNEGSKA (reference sequence). V gave up 6 bases and J gave up 7 bases; unmatched junction bases: 10. The CDR3 runs 16 residues. The CDR3 is CSAPGLAGGLPNEQFF. CDR3 DNA sequence: TGCAGTGCACCGGGACTAGCGGGAGGCCTACCTAATGAGCAGTTCTTC.

The CDR3 protein is CASRLTGATDTQYF. Here the CDR3 DNA reads TGTGCCAGCAGACTGACAGGGGCCACAGATACGCAGTATTTT. The chain carries TRBV7-3 and TRBJ2-3, with TRBD1 matching over 8 bases. Germline values: CDR1 SGHTA, CDR2 FQGTGA. The trim removed 6 bases at V and 2 bases at J, leaving 4 bases unmatched. The CDR3 spans 14 residues. Together with reference TRBV7-3 and TRBJ2-3, the CDR3 gives the full variable domain: GAGVSQTPSNKVTEKGKYVELRCDPISGHTALYWYRQSLGQGPEFLIYFQGTGAADDSGLPNDRFFAVRPEGSVSTLKIQRTERGDSAVYLCASRLTGATDTQYFGPGTRLTVL.

This clonotype was counted only a few times. CDR3 DNA: TGTGCCAGCTCACCACCGTGGACAGATACGCAGTATTTT. Its translation: CASSPPWTDTQYF. The chain has TRBV18 and TRBJ2-3, with D uncertain. V was shortened by 0 bases and J by 3 bases, with 4 bases between the two germline ends. There are 13 residues in the CDR3. CDR1 is KGHSH and CDR2 is LQKENI in the germline V gene. Filled out from reference TRBV18 and TRBJ2-3, the complete variable domain reads NAGVMQNPRHLVRRRGQEARLRCSPMKGHSHVYWYRQLPEEGLKFMVYLQKENIIDESGMPKERFSAEFPKEGPSILRIQQVVRGDSAAYFCASSPPWTDTQYFGPGTRLTVL.

The J gene is TRBJ1-1, the V gene TRBV12-3 or TRBV12-4; a weak D match, TRBD1 (6 bases). CDR3 length: 15 residues. V lost 0 bases and J 3 bases, leaving 11 bases between the germline ends. CDR3 DNA sequence: TGTGCCAGCAGTTTAGCGGGGACATTCGACACTGAAGCTTTCTTT. Translating it yields CASSLAGTFDTEAFF.

The gene calls are TRBV12-3 or TRBV12-4 and TRBJ2-2, with D hard to call. Trimming took 8 bases from V and 5 from J, leaving 6 bases between them. The CDR3 runs to 11 residues. CDR3 sequence (DNA): TGTGCCAGCGCAAGGACCGGGGAGCTGTTTTTT. It is translated as CASARTGELFF.

This clonotype was detected a few times. The chain recombines TRBV28 with TRBJ2-5; TRBD2 aligns across 7 bases. The CDR3 runs 15 residues. V was clipped by 5 bases and J by 3 bases; unmatched bases: 9. CDR1 MDHEN and CDR2 SYDVKM come from the germline V gene. CDR3 amino acids: CASSLYRDYEETQYF. The CDR3 nucleotides read TGTGCCAGCAGTCTCTACCGGGACTACGAAGAGACCCAGTACTTC.

This clonotype was found a few times. The V and J genes are TRBV10-3 and TRBJ2-5, with D tentatively TRBD2 (6 bases). The CDR3 extends over 15 amino acids. Germline assignment: CDR1 ENHRY and CDR2 SYGVKD. Trimming removed 0 bases at V and 2 bases at J, with 10 bases between. Here the CDR3 reads CAISESGSAQETQYF. CDR3 DNA sequence: TGTGCCATCAGTGAGTCCGGGAGCGCACAAGAGACCCAGTACTTC.

This clonotype was found a few times. The rearrangement joins TRBV19 to TRBJ2-1; D uncertain. CDR1 and CDR2 from the germline V gene are LNHDA and SQIVND (reference sequence). Trimming removed 7 bases from V and 3 bases from J, with 10 bases in between. The CDR3 extends over 13 amino acids. The CDR3: CASTRLGYNEQFF. The CDR3 DNA sequence: TGTGCCAGTACCAGACTGGGCTACAATGAGCAGTTCTTC.

There are a few counts of this clonotype. V gene TRBV11-2 combines with J gene TRBJ1-2; the D is unclear. The CDR3 runs 15 residues. V dropped 1 base and J dropped 0 bases, with 9 bases sitting between them. CDR1 SGHAT and CDR2 FQNNGV come from the germline V gene. In DNA, the CDR3 is TGTGCCAGCAGCTTAGGCGGGCCTTCTAACTATGGCTACACCTTC. Translating it yields CASSLGGPSNYGYTF.

This clonotype has more than one count but fewer than ten. In DNA form, the CDR3 reads TGTGCCAGCAGTTTTTCCCGGGACAGGGGACGCCAGCCCCAGCATTTT. Translating it yields CASSFSRDRGRQPQHF. The J gene is TRBJ1-5, the V gene TRBV12-3 or TRBV12-4, with 10 positions matching TRBD1. The length of the CDR3 is 16 residues. Germline trimming cut 3 bases from V and 7 bases from J; bases unmatched to any gene: 9.

The rearrangement uses TRBV24-1 and TRBJ2-5; 11 nucleotides align to TRBD1. The CDR3 spans 18 residues. Germline V gives CDR1 KGHDR, CDR2 SFDVKD. The J segment lost 4 bases and the V segment lost 3 bases, leaving 12 bases of the junction unmatched. CDR3 amino acids: CATSDDPGTGGLTETQYF. The CDR3 bases are TGTGCCACCAGTGATGATCCCGGGACAGGGGGTCTAACAGAGACCCAGTACTTC.

This clonotype was counted between two and nine times. The gene calls are TRBV4-3 and TRBJ2-6, with D unresolved. The CDR3 is 16 residues long. Germline V lookup: CDR1 LGHNA, CDR2 YSLEER. Deletions cut 0 bases from V and 4 bases from J, with 10 bases between. The CDR3 loop reads CASSQDTPPGANVLTF. CDR3 nucleotides: TGCGCCAGCAGCCAAGATACGCCTCCGGGGGCCAACGTCCTGACTTTC.

In this sample, this clonotype turned up a few times. V and J are TRBV7-9 and TRBJ1-5; weak D call: TRBD1 (5 bases). Trimming shortened V by 2 bases and J by 7 bases, and 9 bases separated the two germline ends. The length of the CDR3 is 13 residues. The V gene's germline CDR1 is SEHNR and CDR2 FQNEAQ (reference sequence). In DNA form, the CDR3 reads TGTGCCAGCAGCTTATTAGGGGACCAGCCCCAGCATTTT. It translates to CASSLLGDQPQHF.

The chain carries TRBV6-1 and TRBJ2-3, with D perhaps matching TRBD1 (6 bases). The V gene's germline CDR1 is MNHNS and CDR2 SASEGT. CDR3 length: 15 amino acids. V was pared by 7 bases and J by 2 bases, with 16 bases between. CDR3 sequence: CASIADRTNTDTQYF. CDR3 in DNA: TGTGCCAGCATCGCAGACAGGACAAACACAGATACGCAGTATTTT.

This sequence joins TRBV3-1 and TRBJ2-7; D might be TRBD2 (6 bases). In germline, CDR1 is LGHDT, CDR2 YNNKEL (reference sequence). The V end was cut by 5 bases, the J end by 1 base, with 15 bases between. This CDR3 has 15 amino acids. CDR3 amino acids: CASSSPGTLSYEQYF. The CDR3 nucleotides are TGTGCCAGCAGCTCCCCCGGGACTCTTTCCTACGAGCAGTACTTC.

This chain joins TRBV7-9 and TRBJ2-2; D might be TRBD1 (6 bases). The CDR3 extends over 13 amino acids. The germline V gene encodes CDR1 SEHNR and CDR2 FQNEAQ (reference sequence). The V gene lost 4 bases and the J gene lost 6 bases, with 9 bases spanning the gap. The DNA for the CDR3 is TGTGCCAGCAGCTACAGACAGGCCGGGGAGCTGTTTTTT. Protein product: CASSYRQAGELFF.

In its sample, this clonotype was seen a few times. The V and J genes are TRBV28 and TRBJ1-4, with 8 bases matching TRBD1. After removal of 6 bases from V and 6 bases from J, the junction contained 6 bases not matched to a gene. The CDR3 is made up of 14 amino acids. CDR1 MDHEN and CDR2 SYDVKM come from the germline V gene. This chain's CDR3 is CASSPDREHEKLFF. In nucleotides, the CDR3 is TGTGCCAGCAGCCCGGACAGGGAACATGAAAAACTGTTTTTT.

At least ten counts were recorded for this clonotype. The V gene is TRBV5-1, the J gene TRBJ1-1, with D perhaps matching TRBD1 (6 bases). The CDR3 sequence is 13 residues long. Germline V gives CDR1 SGHRS, CDR2 YFSETQ. Trimming pared 4 bases from V and 9 bases from J, leaving 16 bases between. DNA for the CDR3: TGCGCCAGCAGCACGGACAGTTTGGAAAAAGCTTTCTTT. Encoded protein: CASSTDSLEKAFF.

This chain connects TRBV7-9 to TRBJ1-2, with TRBD1 matching 12 bases. The V gene end was trimmed by 4 bases and the J gene end by 6 bases; junction bases not matched to a gene: 0. The length of the CDR3 is 13 residues. CDR1 is SEHNR and CDR2 is FQNEAQ in the germline V gene (reference sequence). CDR3 region: CASSWDRGHGYTF. In DNA form, the CDR3 reads TGTGCCAGCAGCTGGGACAGGGGGCATGGCTACACCTTC.

V and J are TRBV6-2 or TRBV6-3 and TRBJ2-7, with 10 nucleotides matching TRBD2. Germline values: CDR1 MNHEY, CDR2 SVGEGT. There are 16 residues in the CDR3. With 2 bases clipped from V and 1 base from J, the junction kept 5 bases outside the gene matches. In DNA, the CDR3 is TGTGCCAGCAGTTACGAAAGGACTAGCGGATCCTACGAGCAGTACTTC. Translating gives CASSYERTSGSYEQYF.

The table lists this clonotype with many counts. The chain recombines TRBV14 with TRBJ1-2, with a tentative D call TRBD1 (5 bases). The CDR3 spans 13 residues. CDR1 and CDR2 from the germline V gene are SGHDN and FVKESK. V gave up 6 bases and J gave up 3 bases, with 11 bases separating them. The CDR3 coding sequence is TGTGCCAGCAGACTAACAGGATACTATGGCTACACCTTC. It encodes CASRLTGYYGYTF.

This clonotype was seen a handful of times. V usage is TRBV20-1 and J usage is TRBJ1-1; D may be TRBD1 (5 bases). V gave up 1 base and J gave up 7 bases, with 16 bases separating them. Germline CDR1 is DFQATT and CDR2 is SNEGSKA (reference sequence). The CDR3 has 14 residues. As DNA, the CDR3 is TGCAGTGCTAGAGGGTCTACGGGGCGGAGTGAAGCTTTCTTT. This codes for CSARGSTGRSEAFF.

This clonotype was counted only a few times. V usage is TRBV20-1 and J usage is TRBJ2-7, with 8 bases that match TRBD2. The junction had 7 bases not matched to a gene; V was cut back by 0 bases and J by 0 bases. The CDR3 is made up of 16 amino acids. Per germline, CDR1 DFQATT and CDR2 SNEGSKA (reference sequence). The chain's CDR3 is CSARDGDSGISYEQYF. CDR3 sequence (DNA): TGCAGTGCTAGAGATGGCGATAGCGGGATCTCCTACGAGCAGTACTTC.

The chain joins TRBV11-2 to TRBJ2-2; a possible D gene is TRBD1 (8 bases). CDR3 size: 15 residues. Germline V gene data show CDR1 as SGHAT and CDR2 as FQNNGV. The V gene lost 5 bases and the J gene lost 5 bases, with 15 bases spanning the gap. The CDR3 DNA is TGTGCCAGCAGCACCCACAGGGGGGGAACCGGGGAGCTGTTTTTT. Translated, it gives CASSTHRGGTGELFF. Full variable domain (outside the CDR3, taken from reference TRBV11-2 and TRBJ2-2): EAGVAQSPRYKIIEKRQSVAFWCNPISGHATLYWYQQILGQGPKLLIQFQNNGVVDDSQLPKDRFSAERLKGVDSTLKIQPAKLEDSAVYLCASSTHRGGTGELFFGEGSRLTVL.